This is a list of T cell receptor beta chains from one sample in a study of blood T cell repertoires in COVID-19. The table came from immunoSEQ multiplex PCR; TCRdb's copy has only in-frame clones and leaves some out. The sample has 200,000 or so clones, almost 80% seen once. The source material was peripheral blood. The receptors stem from a man in his 60s with active or convalescent COVID-19. The CDR3 runs from the conserved cysteine through the conserved F or W. The D gene is left open where the match is weak. Where a row states a size, it is once, few, many or the class of an expanded clone; other rows omit it.

j_call,clone_size,d_call,v_call,cdr3_nt,cdr3_aa
TRBJ1-5,NA,NA,TRBV19,TGTGCCAGTAGGACCCGGGGGAACGGCAATCAGCCCCAGCATTTT,CASRTRGNGNQPQHF
TRBJ2-2,NA,TRBD1,TRBV6-5,TGTGCCAGCAGTTACTCCTTGACAGGGGACACCGGGGAGCTGTTTTTT,CASSYSLTGDTGELFF
TRBJ2-7,NA,NA,TRBV7-9,TGTGCCAGCAGCTCCCCAGGGGCGATCGAGCAGTACTTC,CASSSPGAIEQYF
TRBJ2-7,NA,NA,TRBV6-5,TGTGCCAGCTGCCAGGGGGGAGAGCAGTACTTC,CASCQGGEQYF
TRBJ2-3,once,NA,TRBV5-4,TGTGCCAGCAGCTTGGGGGTGACAGCTAGCACAGATACGCAGTATTTT,CASSLGVTASTDTQYF
TRBJ2-7,NA,TRBD1,TRBV7-9,TGTGCCAGCAGCTTAGTAAGGACAGGGGGCATCGACGAGCAGTACTTC,CASSLVRTGGIDEQYF
TRBJ2-5,NA,NA,TRBV6-2/TRBV6-3,TGTGCCAGCAGTGTGTGGGACTTACGGGAGACCCAGTACTTC,CASSVWDLRETQYF
TRBJ1-1,NA,NA,TRBV24-1,TGTGCCACCAGGAGTGAAGGGGCGGATGGGGACACTGAAGCTTTCTTT,CATRSEGADGDTEAFF
TRBJ1-4,NA,NA,TRBV6-1,TGTGCCAGCAGTGCCCACGGGGAGGGGCTTGGTGAAAAACTGTTTTTT,CASSAHGEGLGEKLFF
TRBJ2-1,NA,TRBD2,TRBV6-5,TGTGCCAGCAGCAGAGGACTAGCGGGATACAATGAGCAGTTCTTC,CASSRGLAGYNEQFF
TRBJ1-1,few,TRBD1,TRBV7-9,TGTGCCAGCAGCCAATCAGGGGGCACTGAAGCTTTCTTT,CASSQSGGTEAFF
TRBJ2-7,NA,NA,TRBV5-1,TGCGCCAGCAGCTTCTCCGGGGGATCCTACGAGCAGTACTTC,CASSFSGGSYEQYF
TRBJ2-7,once,TRBD2,TRBV4-2,TGTGCCAGCAGCCAGCCCGGGAGGAATTCCTACGAGCAGTACTTC,CASSQPGRNSYEQYF
TRBJ2-3,NA,NA,TRBV11-1,TGTGCCAGCAGCTTAGAAGCGGCCGGGGATACGCAGTATTTT,CASSLEAAGDTQYF
TRBJ2-5,once,TRBD2,TRBV11-1,TGTGCCAGCAGCTCAAGTACTAGCGGAGAGACCCAGTACTTC,CASSSSTSGETQYF
TRBJ2-1,NA,TRBD2,TRBV5-6,TGTGCCAGCAGCTTGGTACTAGCGGGAGAGCAGTTCTTC,CASSLVLAGEQFF
TRBJ1-6,once,NA,TRBV6-6,TGTGCCAGCAGCCCACAGGGTCGAACACCCCTCCACTTT,CASSPQGRTPLHF
TRBJ2-1,few,TRBD2,TRBV20-1,TGCAGTGCTTCTAGCGGAAAGCAGTTCTTC,CSASSGKQFF
TRBJ1-2,NA,NA,TRBV6-6,TGTGCCAGCCTTAAAGCTACTAACTATGGCTACACCTTC,CASLKATNYGYTF
TRBJ2-7,NA,TRBD2,TRBV7-2,TGTGCCAGCAGCTTAGTACTAGCGGGGGGATACGAGCAGTACTTC,CASSLVLAGGYEQYF
TRBJ1-5,NA,NA,TRBV30,TGTGCCTGGGCTGCTCCCCTCACGCGGCCCTATAGCAATCAGCCCCAGCATTTT,CAWAAPLTRPYSNQPQHF
TRBJ2-2,NA,TRBD1,TRBV27,TGTGCCAGCAGTTTATCCCCGGACAGGGGGCTTTTAGCCGGGGAGCTGTTTTTT,CASSLSPDRGLLAGELFF
TRBJ2-6,NA,TRBD1,TRBV28,TGTGCCAGCAGAGGACAGGCCATAGACTCTGGGGCCAACGTCCTGACTTTC,CASRGQAIDSGANVLTF
TRBJ1-5,NA,NA,TRBV7-2,TGTGCCAGCAGCGCAACCCGGGATCAGCCCCAGCATTTT,CASSATRDQPQHF
TRBJ2-1,NA,TRBD2,TRBV4-2,TGTGCCAGCAGCCAAGCTAGCGGGAGAGACAATGAGCAGTTCTTC,CASSQASGRDNEQFF
TRBJ2-1,NA,TRBD2,TRBV27,TGTGCCAGCAGTTTATCTAGCGGGAGGGTTTATGAGCAGTTCTTC,CASSLSSGRVYEQFF
TRBJ2-5,NA,NA,TRBV7-2,TGTGCCAGCAGCCCAATGCGTACAGGGAGGGGAGAGACCCAGTACTTC,CASSPMRTGRGETQYF
TRBJ2-1,NA,TRBD2,TRBV18,TGTGCCAGCTCCCCCATGGGAGGGGAGGCTGAGCAGTTCTTC,CASSPMGGEAEQFF
TRBJ2-3,NA,NA,TRBV18,TGTGCCAGCTCTCGGGACACTGAGCAGTATTTT,CASSRDTEQYF
TRBJ2-7,NA,TRBD1,TRBV2,TGTGCCAGCAGTGATAGGACAGGGGTGGTAAGCGAGCAGTACTTC,CASSDRTGVVSEQYF
TRBJ1-5,once,NA,TRBV19,TGTGCCAGTAGTATCTTCACGGACAGTGCCAATCAGCCCCAGCATTTT,CASSIFTDSANQPQHF
TRBJ2-3,few,TRBD2,TRBV2,TGTGCCAGGGCCACTAGCGGGACTAGCACAGATACGCAGTATTTT,CARATSGTSTDTQYF